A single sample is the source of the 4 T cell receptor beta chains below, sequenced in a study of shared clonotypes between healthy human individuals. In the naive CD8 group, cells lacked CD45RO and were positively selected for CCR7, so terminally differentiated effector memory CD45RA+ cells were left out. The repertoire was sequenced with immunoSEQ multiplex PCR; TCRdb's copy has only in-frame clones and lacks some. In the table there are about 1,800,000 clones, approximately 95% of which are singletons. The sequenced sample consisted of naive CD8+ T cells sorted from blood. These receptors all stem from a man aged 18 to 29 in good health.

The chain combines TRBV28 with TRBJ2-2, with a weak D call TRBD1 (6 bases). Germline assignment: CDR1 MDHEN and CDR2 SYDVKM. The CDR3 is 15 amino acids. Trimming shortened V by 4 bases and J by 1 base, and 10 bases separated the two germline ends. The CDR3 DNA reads TGTGCCAGCAGTTCGTGGACAGTGAACACCGGGGAGCTGTTTTTT. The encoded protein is CASSSWTVNTGELFF.

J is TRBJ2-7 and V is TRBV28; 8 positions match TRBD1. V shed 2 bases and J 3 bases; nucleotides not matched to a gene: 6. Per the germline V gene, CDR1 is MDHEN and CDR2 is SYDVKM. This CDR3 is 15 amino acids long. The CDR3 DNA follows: TGTGCCAGCAGTTTAGGACAGGGATATTACTACGAGCAGTACTTC. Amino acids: CASSLGQGYYYEQYF.

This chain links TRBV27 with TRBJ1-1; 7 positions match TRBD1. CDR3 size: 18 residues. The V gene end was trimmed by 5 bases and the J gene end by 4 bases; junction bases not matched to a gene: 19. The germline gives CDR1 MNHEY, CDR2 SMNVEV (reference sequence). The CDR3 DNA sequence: TGTGCCAGCAGTGCCTCCACAGGGGCAGCAGGAATGGGCACTGAAGCTTTCTTT. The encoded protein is CASSASTGAAGMGTEAFF.

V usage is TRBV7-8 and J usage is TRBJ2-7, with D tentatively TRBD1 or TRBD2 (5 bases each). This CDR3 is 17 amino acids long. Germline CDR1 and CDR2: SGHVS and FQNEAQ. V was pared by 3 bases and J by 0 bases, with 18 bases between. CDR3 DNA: TGTGCCAGCAGCTTTCGCCTCCGGGACCACACCTCCTACGAGCAGTACTTC. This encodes CASSFRLRDHTSYEQYF.